Described below is a single TCR beta chain sequence and its context. The data are from a study of blood T cell repertoires in COVID-19. Study at large: Samples representing acute and convalescent COVID-19 were sourced from the United States, Italy and Spain. T cells, B-cell-depleted T cells, or PBMCs supplied cDNA or gDNA.

Source study methods: Nucleated cell counts were estimated from reference gene primer amplification. Clones were read by immunoSEQ multiplex PCR, and TCRdb kept only the in-frame ones, dropping some. V, J and clone size derive from that table, while D and trimming were established from the DNA sequence. The sample has around 130,000 clones; 70% to 80% are singletons. V lost 3 bases and J 7 bases, leaving 10 bases between the germline ends. Germline-derived CDR1 and CDR2 are SGHTA and FQGNSA. This CDR3 spans 13 amino acids. The origin of this receptor is a man between 50 and 59 years old with acute or convalescent COVID-19. This rearrangement joins TRBV7-2 to TRBJ1-3; unclear D gene. The sequenced material came from peripheral blood. The CDR3 loop reads CASSFRGRNTIYF. CDR3 in DNA: TGTGCCAGCAGCTTCCGAGGTCGGAACACCATATATTTT.